The sequence of this TCR beta chain was determined in a study of cytotoxic CD8 clonotypes in ibrutinib-treated CLL. Generated by immunoSEQ multiplex PCR, the TCRdb table keeps only in-frame clones and is missing some. This repertoire shows around 310,000 clones, around four fifths found once; its top ten account for approximately 7%. Deletions cut 3 bases from V and 11 bases from J, with 14 bases between. The germline V gene has CDR1 LNHDA and CDR2 SQIVND (reference sequence). The CDR3 is 13 residues long. This receptor was identified in a human donor with chronic lymphocytic leukemia. The sample was PBMCs, taken before ibrutinib treatment. The chain is built from TRBV19 and TRBJ1-5; D is unclear. As DNA, the CDR3 is TGTGCCAGTAGTATTACGGAGACGGCGGCCCAGCATTTT. It encodes CASSITETAAQHF.